Below, one T cell receptor beta chain is given with its context. This specimen comes from a study of cytotoxic CD8 clonotypes in ibrutinib-treated CLL. The assay was immunoSEQ multiplex PCR, and TCRdb's table has in-frame clones only and misses some. The table lists roughly 150,000 clones, 60% to 85% of them singletons. Germline CDR1 reads MNHNS; CDR2 reads SASEGT. V dropped 1 base and J dropped 5 bases, with 15 bases sitting between them. This CDR3 comprises 16 residues. J is TRBJ1-5 and V is TRBV6-1; D may be TRBD1 (5 bases). The receptor's source is a human donor with chronic lymphocytic leukemia. The sample in question was PBMCs, obtained after 24 months of ibrutinib treatment. CDR3 protein: CASSEVGASGHQPQHF. The CDR3, as DNA: TGTGCCAGCAGTGAAGTCGGGGCCTCGGGGCATCAGCCCCAGCATTTT.